These 3 T cell receptor beta chains were sequenced from one sample in a study of blood T cell repertoires in COVID-19. The table came from immunoSEQ multiplex PCR; TCRdb's copy has only in-frame clones and leaves some out. The profile shows under 85,000 clones, 83% of them singletons. The sample consisted of peripheral blood. Receptors were obtained from a man aged 25 to 45 with COVID-19, enrolled during active disease.

The chain employs TRBV7-2 and TRBJ2-7; possible D gene TRBD2, 6 bases. The CDR3 length is 15 residues. CDR1 is SGHTA, CDR2 FQGNSA, per germline. Deletions cut 0 bases from V and 3 bases from J, with 12 bases between. CDR3 amino acids: CASSLARDFLYEQYF. The CDR3 DNA reads TGTGCCAGCAGCTTAGCCCGGGACTTCCTCTACGAGCAGTACTTC.

This chain joins TRBV6-5 and TRBJ1-2; 7 positions agree with TRBD1. After removal of 6 bases from V and 8 bases from J, the junction contained 9 bases not matched to a gene. The CDR3 length is 13 residues. CDR1 is MNHEY and CDR2 is SVGAGI in the germline V gene. CDR3 residues: CASRLDRSRGYTF. CDR3 DNA sequence: TGTGCCAGCAGATTGGACAGGTCTAGGGGCTACACCTTC.

The chain joins TRBV19 to TRBJ1-1, with a weak D call TRBD1 (5 bases). The CDR3 runs to 14 residues. Germline loops: CDR1 LNHDA, CDR2 SQIVND (reference sequence). V was shortened by 5 bases and J by 4 bases, with 14 bases between the two germline ends. CDR3 DNA: TGTGCCAGTAGTCCGTCAGGGTCTGGCACTGAAGCTTTCTTT. Translation: CASSPSGSGTEAFF.